Following are 10 T cell receptor beta chains from one sample sequenced in a study of cytomegalovirus exposure and HLA in healthy donors. Primers included in the PCR were 60 Vbeta and 13 Jbeta primers. Using immunoSEQ multiplex PCR, the repertoire was profiled, and TCRdb retains in-frame clones only, with some absent. The table records around 150,000 clones, around 75% of them present only once. What was sequenced was PBMCs. The receptors were gathered from a young man in good health and CMV-seropositive.

The chain combines TRBV2 with TRBJ2-3, with 7 bases fitting TRBD1. CDR1 and CDR2 from the germline V gene are SNHLY and FYNNEI. This CDR3 spans 15 amino acids. The junction had 8 bases not matched to a gene; V was cut back by 1 base and J by 7 bases. The CDR3 region is CASSEGETGRHTQYF. The CDR3 DNA sequence: TGTGCCAGCAGTGAAGGGGAGACAGGGCGGCATACGCAGTATTTT.

This clone has more than one count but fewer than ten. This chain uses TRBV7-9 with TRBJ2-2; the D gene is possibly TRBD1 (6 bases). The germline V and J ends were trimmed by 6 bases and 6 bases, with 14 bases remaining between them. CDR1 is SEHNR and CDR2 is FQNEAQ in the germline V gene (reference sequence). CDR3 length equals 14 residues. The CDR3 loop is CASSQQGRPGELFF. CDR3 DNA: TGTGCCAGCAGTCAGCAGGGGCGACCCGGGGAGCTGTTTTTT.

In this sample, this clone turned up once. The chain carries TRBV14 and TRBJ2-5; TRBD1 might be the D (6 bases). CDR1 and CDR2 (germline): SGHDN, FVKESK. This CDR3 comprises 14 residues. Trimming removed 4 bases from V and 3 bases from J, with 12 bases in between. The CDR3 DNA reads TGTGCCAGCAGCCCAACCGGGACAAAAGAGACCCAGTACTTC. Translation gives CASSPTGTKETQYF.

The chain employs TRBV28 and TRBJ1-5, with 8 bases fitting TRBD1. The CDR3 sequence is 17 residues long. V lost 3 bases and J lost 5; bases outside the gene matches: 12. CDR1 is MDHEN, CDR2 SYDVKM, per germline. The CDR3 DNA reads as TGTGCCAGCAGTTTTTCGGGCAGGGGGCGCGCCCATCAGCCCCAGCATTTT. This encodes CASSFSGRGRAHQPQHF.

This clone was seen a few times. The chain carries TRBV25-1 and TRBJ2-1; D perhaps matches TRBD2 (6 bases). Germline V gene lookup returns CDR1 MGHDK and CDR2 SYGVNS. CDR3 length equals 13 residues. Trimming cost V 7 bases and J 0 bases, with 7 bases left between them. The DNA of the CDR3 is TGTGCCAGCATGACTAGCTCCTACAATGAGCAGTTCTTC. It codes for CASMTSSYNEQFF.

This clone has just a few counts. This chain joins TRBV28 and TRBJ2-7, with 10 bases lining up with TRBD1. The CDR3 covers 14 residues. Germline V CDR1 and CDR2: MDHEN, SYDVKM. V lost 8 bases and J lost 5; bases outside the gene matches: 9. CDR3 sequence (DNA): TGTGCCAGCCTGACCGGGACAGGGGCAAACGAGCAGTACTTC. This encodes CASLTGTGANEQYF. Full variable domain (remainder filled in from reference TRBV28 and TRBJ2-7): DVKVTQSSRYLVKRTGEKVFLECVQDMDHENMFWYRQDPGLGLRLIYFSYDVKMKEKGDIPEGYSVSREKKERFSLILESASTNQTSMYLCASLTGTGANEQYFGPGTRLTVT.

This clone was observed a single time. The chain carries TRBV30 and TRBJ1-1, with TRBD1 matching 10 bases. There are 14 residues in the CDR3. Trimming at V came to 3 bases and at J to 11 bases, leaving 12 bases not matched to a gene. Germline assignment: CDR1 GTSNPN and CDR2 SVGIG (reference sequence). CDR3 sequence (DNA): TGTGCCTGGAGCTACGGGACAGGGGCCGTCGGGGCTTTCTTT. Its protein product is CAWSYGTGAVGAFF.

V usage is TRBV27 and J usage is TRBJ2-2; 8 nucleotides align to TRBD2. Trimming removed 2 bases from V and 4 bases from J; junction bases left unmatched: 6. Germline CDR1 and CDR2: MNHEY and SMNVEV (reference sequence). This CDR3 comprises 16 residues. CDR3 bases: TGTGCCAGCAGTTTAAGTTTCGGGAGGGCCACCGGGGAGCTGTTTTTT. Amino acid sequence: CASSLSFGRATGELFF.

Only one count was recorded for this clone. This rearrangement joins TRBV6-1 to TRBJ1-5; tentatively, D is TRBD1 (5 bases). Per germline, CDR1 MNHNS and CDR2 SASEGT. V was shortened by 2 bases and J by 7 bases, with 27 bases between the two germline ends. This CDR3 contains 19 residues. The CDR3 coding sequence is TGTGCCAGCAGTGAAAATTACAGTGGGAGGGGTCGAGCTTTACAGCCCCAGCATTTT. This translates into CASSENYSGRGRALQPQHF.

The CDR3 protein is CASSLLLGERVGETQYF. The DNA for the CDR3 is TGTGCCAGCAGTTTACTCCTAGGGGAGCGGGTAGGAGAGACCCAGTACTTC. The chain couples TRBV28 to TRBJ2-5; D is possibly TRBD2 (6 bases). CDR1 MDHEN and CDR2 SYDVKM come from the germline V gene. This CDR3 is 17 amino acids long. V lost 2 bases and J 4 bases, leaving 20 bases between the germline ends.